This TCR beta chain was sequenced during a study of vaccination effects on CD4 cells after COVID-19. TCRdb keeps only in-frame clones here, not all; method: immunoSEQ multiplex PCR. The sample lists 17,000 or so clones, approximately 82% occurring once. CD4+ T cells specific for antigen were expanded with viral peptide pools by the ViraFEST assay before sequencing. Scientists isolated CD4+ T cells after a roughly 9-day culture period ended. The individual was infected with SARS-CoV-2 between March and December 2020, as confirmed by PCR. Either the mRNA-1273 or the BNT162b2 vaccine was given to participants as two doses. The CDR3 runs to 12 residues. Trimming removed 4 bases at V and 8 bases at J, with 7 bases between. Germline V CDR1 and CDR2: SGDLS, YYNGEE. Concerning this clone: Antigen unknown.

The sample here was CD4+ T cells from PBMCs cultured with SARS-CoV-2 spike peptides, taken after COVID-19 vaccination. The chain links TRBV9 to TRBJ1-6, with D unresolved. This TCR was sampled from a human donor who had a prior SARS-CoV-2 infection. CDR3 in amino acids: CASSRRDSPLHF. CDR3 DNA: TGTGCCAGCAGCAGGAGAGATTCACCCCTCCACTTT.